One TCR beta chain is described in this entry. Study processing details: Cell counts per sample came from amplifying reference gene primers. TCRdb's copy holds only in-frame clones and misses some; the assay was immunoSEQ multiplex PCR. Clonal size and the V and J genes are those of that table, whereas D and trimming came from the DNA. The repertoire holds 200,000 to 300,000 clones, with approximately 89% as singletons. The data belong to a study of blood T cell repertoires in COVID-19. Across the whole study: Spain, Italy and the United States supplied samples that represented acute and convalescent COVID-19. PBMCs, B-cell-depleted T cells, or T cells provided the cDNA or gDNA that made up the material.

This CDR3 region has 16 residues. Germline CDR1 MNHEY, CDR2 SVGEGT. V was shortened by 5 bases and J by 5 bases, with 21 bases between the two germline ends. The chain is built from TRBV6-2 or TRBV6-3 and TRBJ1-2, with D maybe TRBD1 (5 bases). Sequencing was done on a sample of PBMCs or T cells enriched from blood (not recorded which). This clonotype was obtained from a woman aged 40 to 49 with acute COVID-19. The DNA of the CDR3 is TGTGCCAGCAGTATTCCGGGACTCCTGTACGATTATGGCTACACCTTC. It codes for CASSIPGLLYDYGYTF.